The 17 T cell receptor beta chains below were found in one sample sequenced in a study of blood T cell repertoires in COVID-19. Only in-frame clones appear in the TCRdb table, and some are missing; sequencing was by immunoSEQ multiplex PCR. The data show around 19,000 clones, with 81% seen just once and around 13% held by the top ten. Sample: peripheral blood. These receptors were collected from a man between 40 and 49 years old with active or convalescent COVID-19.

V and J are TRBV29-1 and TRBJ1-2; 8 bases are a match to TRBD1. Germline V lookup: CDR1 SQVTM, CDR2 ANQGSEA. V lost 7 bases to trimming and J lost 7 bases; unmatched junction nucleotides: 14. There are 14 residues in the CDR3. CDR3: CSAPGRGLLAGYTF. The CDR3 DNA reads TGCAGCGCACCCGGCAGGGGGCTTTTGGCTGGCTACACCTTC.

V gene TRBV7-3 combines with J gene TRBJ2-3, with unresolved D. CDR3 length: 15 amino acids. Looked up from germline, CDR1 is SGHTA and CDR2 is FQGTGA. Trimming took off 0 bases at V and 3 bases at J, with 10 bases between the two ends. CDR3 coding DNA: TGTGCCAGCAGCTTAACTGCCCTAAGTACAGATACGCAGTATTTT. It yields the protein CASSLTALSTDTQYF.

In its sample, this clone was seen a few times. The V and J genes are TRBV7-3 and TRBJ2-1; 10 bases agree with TRBD1. The J segment lost 6 bases and the V segment lost 4 bases, leaving 9 bases of the junction unmatched. The CDR3 spans 16 residues. Germline CDR1 is SGHTA and CDR2 is FQGTGA. The CDR3 protein is CASSSLGQGFGNEQFF. CDR3 nucleotides: TGTGCCAGCAGCTCCCTGGGACAGGGGTTTGGCAATGAGCAGTTCTTC.

V and J are TRBV6-5 and TRBJ2-7; no clear D gene. V lost 2 bases and J 0 bases, leaving 8 bases between the germline ends. Germline loops: CDR1 MNHEY, CDR2 SVGAGI. The CDR3 sequence is 14 residues long. The CDR3 coding sequence is TGTGCCAGCAGTTACGTGTCCGGCTCCTACGAGCAGTACTTC. Its protein product is CASSYVSGSYEQYF.

J is TRBJ2-7 and V is TRBV4-1; no firm D call. The CDR3 extends over 13 amino acids. CDR1 is MGHRA, CDR2 YSYEKL, per germline. Trimming stripped 0 bases from V and 3 bases from J, with 6 bases between. The CDR3 nucleotides read TGCGCCAGCAGCCAAGAGAGATACTACGAGCAGTACTTC. Residues: CASSQERYYEQYF.

This clone was seen a single time. The chain combines TRBV5-1 with TRBJ2-3; D unclear. Germline V gives CDR1 SGHRS, CDR2 YFSETQ. V was cut by 5 bases and J by 0 bases, with 7 bases left in between. This CDR3 contains 13 residues. Written as DNA, the CDR3 is TGCGCCAGCAGGCAGGATAGCACAGATACGCAGTATTTT. This sequence encodes CASRQDSTDTQYF.

The CDR3 is CASTASGHNYGYTF. The DNA for the CDR3 is TGTGCCAGCACCGCATCAGGCCATAACTATGGCTACACCTTC. The rearrangement joins TRBV6-6 to TRBJ1-2; D gene uncertain. V was clipped by 7 bases and J by 1 base, with 13 bases between them. Germline CDR1 and CDR2: MNHNY and SVGAGI (reference sequence). CDR3 length: 14 residues.

The chain joins TRBV2 to TRBJ1-2, with D possibly TRBD1 on 6 matching bases. This CDR3 comprises 13 residues. V was trimmed by 10 bases and J by 6 bases, leaving 18 bases between them. The germline CDR1 and CDR2 sequences are SNHLY and FYNNEI. CDR3 region: CATRQDDYDGYTF. In DNA, the CDR3 is TGTGCCACCCGACAGGACGATTATGATGGCTACACCTTC.

V gene TRBV7-2 combines with J gene TRBJ1-1, with D perhaps matching TRBD1 (5 bases). The CDR3 is made up of 14 amino acids. In germline, CDR1 is SGHTA, CDR2 FQGNSA. Trimming left V 2 bases short and J 3 bases short, with 10 bases between. CDR3 sequence (DNA): TGTGCCAGCAGCTTAACTGCGGGGCACACTGAAGCTTTCTTT. Encoded protein: CASSLTAGHTEAFF.

The V gene is TRBV29-1, the J gene TRBJ1-1; D unresolved. Looked up from germline, CDR1 is SQVTM and CDR2 is ANQGSEA. The CDR3 covers 12 residues. The V and J ends lost 3 bases and 1 base respectively, with 6 bases between them. As DNA, the CDR3 is TGCAGCGTTGATCCAAAGAACACTGAAGCTTTCTTT. Its translation is CSVDPKNTEAFF.

V is TRBV11-2 and J is TRBJ2-3; 10 bases align to TRBD2. CDR1 SGHAT and CDR2 FQNNGV come from the germline V gene. V shed 5 bases and J 2 bases; nucleotides not matched to a gene: 7. The CDR3 consists of 16 residues. The CDR3 reads CASSPRTSGTTDTQYF. Here the CDR3 DNA reads TGTGCCAGCAGCCCCCGGACTAGCGGAACCACAGATACGCAGTATTTT.

The chain recombines TRBV4-1 with TRBJ1-2; 7 bases agree with TRBD1. This CDR3 spans 15 amino acids. The V segment lost 1 base and the J segment 10 bases; nucleotides outside the gene matches: 12. Per the germline V gene, CDR1 is MGHRA and CDR2 is YSYEKL. Here the CDR3 reads CASSQVPGQRVPYTF. The CDR3 coding sequence is TGCGCCAGCAGCCAAGTTCCGGGACAGAGGGTCCCCTACACCTTC.

The V call is TRBV6-9, the J call TRBJ2-2; 7 bases align to TRBD2. V lost 5 bases to trimming and J lost 5 bases; unmatched junction nucleotides: 8. Per germline, CDR1 MNHGY and CDR2 SVAAGI. The CDR3 extends over 15 amino acids. CDR3 sequence (DNA): TGTGCCAGCAGTCCAAGACTAGCCGGGACCGGGGAGCTGTTTTTT. The encoded protein is CASSPRLAGTGELFF.

This rearrangement joins TRBV4-3 to TRBJ2-1; D uncertain. Germline CDR1 and CDR2: LGHNA and YSLEER. Deletions cut 4 bases from V and 0 bases from J, with 16 bases between. This CDR3 is built from 17 residues. CDR3 amino acids: CASSPSSLTGSYNEQFF. The DNA of the CDR3 is TGCGCCAGCAGCCCATCGAGCTTGACGGGCTCCTACAATGAGCAGTTCTTC.

The rearrangement links TRBV29-1 to TRBJ2-5; weak D call: TRBD2 (8 bases). The CDR3 has 13 residues. Germline V gene data show CDR1 as SQVTM and CDR2 as ANQGSEA. V was pared by 7 bases and J by 7 bases, with 19 bases between. CDR3 region: CSGTDRAGGTQYF. The DNA of the CDR3 is TGCAGCGGAACCGACAGGGCGGGAGGGACCCAGTACTTC.

This clone was counted only a few times. The chain uses TRBV19 and TRBJ2-2; 9 bases agree with TRBD1. Trimming removed 1 base from V and 7 bases from J; junction bases left unmatched: 13. CDR1 is LNHDA, CDR2 SQIVND, per germline (reference sequence). There are 18 residues in the CDR3. The CDR3 DNA reads TGTGCCAGTAGTATAGTTACAGGGGGCTTTTGGCAAAACGGGGAGCTGTTTTTT. Protein: CASSIVTGGFWQNGELFF.

The chain employs TRBV9 and TRBJ1-4, with a possible D match to TRBD1 (5 bases). CDR1 and CDR2 (germline): SGDLS, YYNGEE. This CDR3 comprises 15 residues. Trimming cost V 0 bases and J 10 bases, with 16 bases left between them. The CDR3 sequence: CASSVGLDGRGKLFF. The CDR3, as DNA: TGTGCCAGCAGCGTAGGTTTGGATGGGAGGGGAAAACTGTTTTTT.